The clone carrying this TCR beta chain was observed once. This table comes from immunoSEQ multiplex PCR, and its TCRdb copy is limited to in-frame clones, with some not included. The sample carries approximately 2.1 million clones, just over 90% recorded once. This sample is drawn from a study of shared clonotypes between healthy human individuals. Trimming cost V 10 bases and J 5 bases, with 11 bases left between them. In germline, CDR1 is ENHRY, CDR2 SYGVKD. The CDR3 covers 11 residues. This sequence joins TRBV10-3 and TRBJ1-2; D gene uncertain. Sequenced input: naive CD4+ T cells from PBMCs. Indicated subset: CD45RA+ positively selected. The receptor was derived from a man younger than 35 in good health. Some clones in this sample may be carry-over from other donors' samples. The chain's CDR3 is CATSNRYGYTF. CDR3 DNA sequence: TGTGCCACCTCAAATCGGTATGGCTACACCTTC.